This T cell receptor beta chain is from a study of regulatory T cells in long-lasting Graves disease. Study-wide points: Newly diagnosed patients had higher TCR diversity than persistent Graves' patients did.

V lost 0 bases, J lost 7 bases, and 6 bases lay in between. CDR1 and CDR2 from the germline V gene are LGHNA and YNFKEQ. This CDR3 is 12 amino acids long. Sample time point: newly diagnosed GD, antithyroid drugs for less than 3 months. The TCR library was made from RNA extracted from PBMCs. Graves' disease diagnosis used American Thyroid Association guidelines. This clonotype was observed at least ten times. Its matching antigen is unknown. iRepertoire HTBI primers and Arm-PCR of CDR3 regions built TCR beta libraries. TCRdb passed the multiplex PCR reads through MiXCR, listing each CDR3 protein once. The sample holds 400,000 to 500,000 distinct CDR3 sequences, around 13% seen once. The sample was also reused in another study, on T cells in Graves' hyperthyroidism and ophthalmopathy.

This clonotype originated in a woman aged 45-65 years with Graves disease. The starting material was peripheral blood mononuclear cells (PBMCs), obtained at new diagnosis, from a patient treated with antithyroid drugs. The chain recombines TRBV4-2 with TRBJ1-2; D unresolved. In nucleotides, the CDR3 is TGTGCCAGCAGCCAAGATAGGGTTGGCTACACCTTC. This gives the protein CASSQDRVGYTF.